The next 32 T cell receptor beta chains were all read from a single sample in a study of identical twins. Each CDR3 protein is one row after TCRdb ran MiXCR on the 5' RACE reads. The sample lists 1.5 million to 2 million distinct CDR3 sequences, under 35% occurring once. The sample consisted of cord blood. These receptors were collected from a newborn girl in good health.

This clonotype was observed many times. The chain couples TRBV20-1 to TRBJ2-3, with TRBD2 matching over 7 bases. The CDR3 contains 13 residues. From germline, CDR1 is DFQATT and CDR2 SNEGSKA (reference sequence). J gave up 2 bases and V 4 bases, and 3 bases lay outside the gene matches. CDR3: CSATSGYTDTQYF. CDR3 DNA sequence: TGCAGTGCTACTAGCGGATACACAGATACGCAGTATTTT.

This clonotype appeared a few times. The DNA for the CDR3 is TGTGCCAGCAGCCAAGAAGTTGCTTTCTCGCAGTATTTT. Residues: CASSQEVAFSQYF. The gene calls are TRBV3-1 and TRBJ2-3; D ambiguous. Between the trimmed V and J ends, which lost 0 bases and 10 bases, there was a span of 11 bases. The germline V gene encodes CDR1 LGHDT and CDR2 YNNKEL (reference sequence). The CDR3 extends over 13 amino acids.

Of note for this clonotype: One junction end disagrees with the germline gene, perhaps due to a read error. The chain joins TRBV20-1 to TRBJ2-5; either TRBD1 or TRBD2 may supply D (5 bases each). The DNA end is more similar to TRBJ2-7, so the J call may be wrong. There are 13 residues in the CDR3. Germline V lookup: CDR1 DFQATT, CDR2 SNEGSKA (reference sequence). The DNA of the CDR3 is TGCGGTGCTAGAGGGGCTCAGTTCTACGAGCAGTACTTC. It codes for CGARGAQFYEQYF.

CDR3 region: CSATPRQGGVSDTQYF. CDR3 nucleotides: TGCAGTGCTACCCCCCGACAGGGGGGGGTCTCAGATACGCAGTATTTT. The chain joins TRBV20-1 to TRBJ2-3; the match to TRBD1 covers 9 bases. Germline V gene sequence: CDR1 DFQATT, CDR2 SNEGSKA (reference sequence). This CDR3 region has 16 residues. V lost 4 bases, J lost 4 bases, and 12 bases stayed unmatched.

The chain recombines TRBV20-1 with TRBJ2-3, with TRBD2 matching over 11 bases. Looked up from germline, CDR1 is DFQATT and CDR2 is SNEGSKA (reference sequence). This CDR3 is 14 amino acids long. The ends lost 7 bases at V and 3 bases at J; junction bases unmatched: 6. CDR3 in DNA: TGCAGTGTTGGGGTAGCGGGGGGGACAGATACGCAGTATTTT. Translation: CSVGVAGGTDTQYF.

This clonotype was detected a few times. The rearrangement links TRBV9 to TRBJ2-1; 10 bases align to TRBD2. Looked up from germline, CDR1 is SGDLS and CDR2 is YYNGEE. Trimming cost V 5 bases and J 5 bases; bases outside gene matches: 10. The CDR3 spans 16 residues. The CDR3 nucleotides are TGTGCCAGCAGTCTATTTAGCGGGAGGTTCAACAATGAGCAGTTCTTC. Protein: CASSLFSGRFNNEQFF.

Only a few counts were recorded for this clonotype. The rearrangement links TRBV9 to TRBJ2-5; 8 bases line up with TRBD1. Unmatched junction bases numbered 4, after V lost 3 bases and J lost 0 bases. CDR3 length: 15 residues. Germline assignment: CDR1 SGDLS and CDR2 YYNGEE. The CDR3 protein is CASSAVTGDQETQYF. The CDR3 nucleotides read TGTGCCAGCAGCGCCGTGACAGGGGACCAAGAGACCCAGTACTTC. The variable domain in full, completed from reference TRBV9 and TRBJ2-5, reads DSGVTQTPKHLITATGQRVTLRCSPRSGDLSVYWYQQSLDQGLQFLIQYYNGEERAKGNILERFSAQQFPDLHSELNLSSLELGDSALYFCASSAVTGDQETQYFGPGTRLLVL.

This clonotype was recorded only once. This chain connects TRBV21-1 to TRBJ2-4; TRBD2, the table's D call, was not compared with the DNA. Matching the DNA end better, TRBJ2-5 makes the J call doubtful. TRBV21-1 is listed as a pseudogene. The CDR3 is made up of 14 amino acids. The CDR3 sequence is CASSVSPEQETQYF. The CDR3 coding sequence is TGTGCCAGCAGCGTAAGTCCGGAGCAAGAGACCCAGTACTTC.

The chain combines TRBV30 with TRBJ2-1; D call uncertain. V shed 3 bases and J shed 7 bases, with 10 bases lying between them. The CDR3 sequence is 12 residues long. Germline CDR1 reads GTSNPN; CDR2 reads SVGIG (reference sequence). CDR3 sequence reads: CAWSPDKNEQFF. The CDR3 bases are TGTGCCTGGAGCCCCGACAAAAATGAGCAGTTCTTC.

CDR3 in amino acids: CASSQDIGGWEDTQYF. Here the CDR3 DNA reads TGCGCCAGCAGCCAAGATATAGGAGGGTGGGAAGATACGCAGTATTTT. This chain joins TRBV4-1 and TRBJ2-3, with D possibly TRBD2 on 6 matching bases. V was trimmed by 0 bases and J by 5 bases, leaving 15 bases between them. Germline V lookup: CDR1 MGHRA, CDR2 YSYEKL. The length of the CDR3 is 16 residues.

This clonotype was detected a few times. V usage is TRBV20-1 and J usage is TRBJ2-1, with 8 bases identical to TRBD2. Germline V gene lookup returns CDR1 DFQATT and CDR2 SNEGSKA (reference sequence). Losses at the gene ends were 0 bases for V and 4 bases for J; bases not matched to a gene: 8. There are 16 residues in the CDR3. The CDR3 spells CSARDWAGGSYNEQFF. Here the CDR3 DNA reads TGCAGTGCTAGAGATTGGGCGGGAGGCTCATACAATGAGCAGTTCTTC.

There are a few counts of this clonotype. The chain employs TRBV5-1 and TRBJ1-6; tentative D call: TRBD1 (6 bases). V gave up 4 bases and J gave up 9 bases, with 11 bases separating them. The CDR3 is made up of 13 amino acids. CDR1 and CDR2 (germline): SGHRS, YFSETQ. The CDR3 sequence: CASSIHRASPLHF. As DNA, the CDR3 is TGCGCCAGCAGCATTCACAGGGCTTCACCCCTCCACTTT.

The V call is TRBV20-1, the J call TRBJ1-1; possible D gene TRBD1, 6 bases. The ends were cut back, 8 bases at V and 8 bases at J, with 21 bases in the middle. This CDR3 has 13 amino acids. Germline CDR1 reads DFQATT; CDR2 reads SNEGSKA (reference sequence). Here the CDR3 DNA reads TGCAGTACCCGTGAGGGGGTAACGATCGAAGCTTTCTTT. Residues: CSTREGVTIEAFF.

Details on this clonotype: This may stem from a read error, because a much larger clone lies one nucleotide away. The chain has TRBV4-2 and TRBJ2-1; D is ambiguous. Germline assignment: CDR1 LGHNA and CDR2 YNFKEQ. The CDR3 totals 14 residues. The CDR3 loop reads CASSQVEVRNEHFF. In DNA form, the CDR3 reads TGTGCCAGCAGCCAAGTAGAGGTTCGCAATGAGCATTTCTTC.

About this clonotype itself: Just one base apart from a much larger clone, this may be a read error. The chain recombines TRBV29-1 with TRBJ2-4, with unresolved D. The J call is uncertain, as TRBJ2-7 better fits the DNA end. From germline, CDR1 is SQVTM and CDR2 ANQGSEA. This CDR3 comprises 12 residues. CDR3 DNA sequence: TGCAGCGCTAGGACCGCCTCTAGCGAGCAGTACTTC. Protein product: CSARTASSEQYF.

The chain carries TRBV20-1 and TRBJ2-5; 9 bases align to TRBD1. The germline V gene has CDR1 DFQATT and CDR2 SNEGSKA (reference sequence). The V and J ends lost 4 bases and 2 bases, in that order; junction bases with no gene match: 11. The CDR3 has 16 residues. CDR3 in DNA: TGCAGTGCTACACCCCTGGACAGGGGAGAACAAGAGACCCAGTACTTC. Translating it yields CSATPLDRGEQETQYF.

This chain uses TRBV27 with TRBJ2-3; D gene unclear. V gave up 2 bases and J gave up 9 bases, with 12 bases separating them. The CDR3 runs 13 residues. Per the germline V gene, CDR1 is MNHEY and CDR2 is SMNVEV (reference sequence). CDR3 DNA sequence: TGTGCCAGCAGTTTAGGTCGGTATGGGACGCAGTATTTT. Residues: CASSLGRYGTQYF.

This clonotype was counted at least ten times. The chain recombines TRBV27 with TRBJ1-2; D uncertain. V dropped 0 bases and J dropped 0 bases, with 2 bases sitting between them. The CDR3 has 13 amino acids. Germline assignment: CDR1 MNHEY and CDR2 SMNVEV (reference sequence). CDR3 DNA: TGTGCCAGCAGTTTATCCCCTAACTATGGCTACACCTTC. It specifies CASSLSPNYGYTF.

The chain employs TRBV5-1 and TRBJ2-2; 10 nucleotides line up with TRBD2. Germline V gives CDR1 SGHRS, CDR2 YFSETQ. CDR3 size: 16 residues. With V trimmed by 4 bases and J by 2 bases, 5 bases remained unmatched. The CDR3 DNA reads as TGCGCCAGCAGCCTGACTAGCGGGCCCAACACCGGGGAGCTGTTTTTT. Amino acid sequence: CASSLTSGPNTGELFF.

In this sample, this clonotype turned up a few times. The chain combines TRBV29-1 with TRBJ1-2, with D unresolved. CDR1 SQVTM and CDR2 ANQGSEA come from the germline V gene. CDR3 length: 11 residues. V shed 6 bases and J shed 6 bases, with 11 bases lying between them. CDR3 coding DNA: TGCAGCGTCCGGACGGGGAATGGCTACACCTTC. Amino acids: CSVRTGNGYTF.

The chain uses TRBV19 and TRBJ2-3; 10 positions match TRBD2. J gave up 3 bases and V 7 bases, and 7 bases lay outside the gene matches. The germline CDR1 and CDR2 sequences are LNHDA and SQIVND (reference sequence). The CDR3 consists of 15 residues. The CDR3 nucleotides read TGTGCCAGTAAAGCTAGCGGGGGAGCTACAGATACGCAGTATTTT. Protein sequence: CASKASGGATDTQYF.

CDR3 nucleotide sequence: TGCGCCAGCAGCTTGGTGGTCTCGGGGGCCCGTGAAAAACTGTTTTTT. This codes for CASSLVVSGAREKLFF. V gene TRBV5-1 combines with J gene TRBJ1-4, with D tentatively TRBD1 (6 bases). This CDR3 is built from 16 residues. Trimming shortened V by 0 bases and J by 7 bases, and 16 bases separated the two germline ends. Germline CDR1 is SGHRS and CDR2 is YFSETQ.

This clonotype was seen a few times. The J gene is TRBJ1-1, the V gene TRBV11-2, with a possible D match to TRBD1 (5 bases). Deletions cut 8 bases from V and 11 bases from J, with 24 bases between. This CDR3 comprises 14 residues. The V gene's germline CDR1 is SGHAT and CDR2 FQNNGV. The CDR3 sequence: CASRLFPPAGYAFF. The DNA of the CDR3 is TGTGCCAGCCGTTTGTTTCCCCCAGCAGGGTACGCTTTCTTT. The full variable domain, with the rest looked up from reference TRBV11-2 and TRBJ1-1, is EAGVAQSPRYKIIEKRQSVAFWCNPISGHATLYWYQQILGQGPKLLIQFQNNGVVDDSQLPKDRFSAERLKGVDSTLKIQPAKLEDSAVYLCASRLFPPAGYAFFGQGTRLTVV.

This clonotype showed up many times. The rearrangement links TRBV7-2 to TRBJ2-5; no clear D gene. Germline V gene data show CDR1 as SGHTA and CDR2 as FQGNSA. With 5 bases removed from V and 1 base from J, the gap between germline ends came to 11 bases. CDR3 size: 14 residues. The CDR3 DNA reads as TGTGCCAGCAGCCCGAATAGCATCCAAGAGACCCAGTACTTC. Amino acid sequence: CASSPNSIQETQYF.

V and J are TRBV10-3 and TRBJ2-7; a possible D gene is TRBD2 (5 bases). The germline V and J ends were trimmed by 0 bases and 0 bases, with 12 bases remaining between them. The length of the CDR3 is 16 residues. The germline V gene encodes CDR1 ENHRY and CDR2 SYGVKD. In DNA form, the CDR3 reads TGTGCCATCAGTGAGTCGAAAGGGAGCAACTCCTACGAGCAGTACTTC. It encodes CAISESKGSNSYEQYF.

This clonotype has just a few counts. The chain employs TRBV27 and TRBJ1-6, with a possible D match to TRBD1 (5 bases). The CDR3 totals 15 residues. Germline CDR1 is MNHEY and CDR2 is SMNVEV (reference sequence). V shed 7 bases and J shed 7 bases, with 17 bases lying between them. This CDR3 is CASTGGTWLNSPLHF. The CDR3 region has the DNA TGTGCCAGCACGGGGGGGACCTGGTTGAATTCACCCCTCCACTTT.

Only a few counts were recorded for this clonotype. V gene TRBV7-2 combines with J gene TRBJ1-2; D uncertain. CDR1 is SGHTA, CDR2 FQGNSA, per germline. This CDR3 contains 15 residues. The V gene lost 1 base and the J gene lost 2 bases, with 11 bases spanning the gap. The CDR3 loop is CASSLVGTENYGYTF. CDR3 bases: TGTGCCAGCAGCTTAGTCGGTACAGAGAACTATGGCTACACCTTC.

The chain couples TRBV11-2 to TRBJ2-3; D is unclear. This CDR3 is 17 amino acids long. V gave up 5 bases and J gave up 2 bases, with 20 bases separating them. Germline loops: CDR1 SGHAT, CDR2 FQNNGV. The CDR3 spells CASSPSYRHIDTDTQYF. The DNA for the CDR3 is TGTGCCAGCAGCCCTTCTTACCGCCATATTGACACAGATACGCAGTATTTT.

In regard to this clonotype: At one end, the junction sequence differs from germline, possibly due to a read error. CDR3 residues: CASSYSSGFRGDAQYF. The CDR3 DNA is TGTGCCAGCAGTTACTCGTCAGGATTTCGGGGAGATGCGCAGTATTTT. The chain employs TRBV6-5 and TRBJ2-3, with TRBD2 as a possible D gene (5 bases). Per the germline V gene, CDR1 is MNHEY and CDR2 is SVGAGI. The CDR3 sequence is 16 residues long.

This chain links TRBV3-1 with TRBJ2-1; 8 nucleotides match TRBD2. J lost 12 bases, V lost 4 bases, and 5 bases had no gene match. The length of the CDR3 is 12 residues. Germline V CDR1 and CDR2: LGHDT, YNNKEL (reference sequence). DNA of the CDR3: TGTGCCAGCAGCCCGGGGGGGGATGGGCAGTTCTTC. Its protein product is CASSPGGDGQFF.

In its sample, this clonotype was seen a few times. The V gene is TRBV11-2, the J gene TRBJ2-1; 10 bases align to TRBD2. There are 17 residues in the CDR3. V was clipped by 1 base and J by 5 bases; unmatched bases: 8. Germline-derived CDR1 and CDR2 are SGHAT and FQNNGV. The CDR3 DNA is TGTGCCAGCAGCTTAGGGTGGCTAGCGGGGGCCAACAATGAGCAGTTCTTC. Translation: CASSLGWLAGANNEQFF.

The chain carries TRBV20-1 and TRBJ1-5; D possibly corresponds to TRBD1 (5 bases). Trimming removed 2 bases from V and 0 bases from J, with 8 bases in between. Germline lookup yields CDR1 DFQATT and CDR2 SNEGSKA (reference sequence). The CDR3 loop spans 14 amino acids. CDR3 bases: TGCAGTGCTAGACTGACAGTTAGCAATCAGCCCCAGCATTTT. Protein product: CSARLTVSNQPQHF.